The sequence of this T cell receptor (beta chain) was determined in a study of T cell clonality in common variable immunodeficiency. The CDR3 sequence is 15 residues long. Germline CDR1 is KGHSH and CDR2 is LQKENI. V trimming: 3 bases; J trimming: 1 base; junction bases outside the gene matches: 5. Study-level points and caveats: Fewer deletions and N-nucleotide insertions were reportedly seen in common variable immunodeficiency TCR beta sequences. CVID subjects shared fewer TCRbeta clones than healthy controls did. CVID patient heterogeneity limited repertoire-clinical complication correlations. Compared with healthy controls, CVID subjects showed increased TCRbeta clonality, mostly in about a third.

The sample holds many counts of this clone. What it binds is not known. The read ends 3 residues early relative to the CDR3; the germline J gene fills the gap. Method: immunoSEQ multiplex PCR; TCRdb's copy keeps in-frame clones and lacks some. Recorded here are about 37,000 clones, none singletons. This sequence originates from a person aged 18 to 70 in good health. This sequence joins TRBV18 and TRBJ2-7; 8 nucleotides align to TRBD1. Sequenced sample: peripheral blood mononuclear cells. CDR3 sequence: CASSPRGPGSYEQYF. Partial CDR3 DNA: TGTGCCAGCTCACCCAGGGGGCCTGGATCCTACGAG. The full variable domain, rest sourced from reference TRBV18 and TRBJ2-7, is NAGVMQNPRHLVRRRGQEARLRCSPMKGHSHVYWYRQLPEEGLKFMVYLQKENIIDESGMPKERFSAEFPKEGPSILRIQQVVRGDSAAYFCASSPRGPGSYEQYFGPGTRLTVT.